A selection of T cell receptor beta chains follows, all from one sample in a study of regulatory T cells in long-lasting Graves disease. TCRdb passed the multiplex PCR reads through MiXCR, listing each CDR3 protein once. Of approximately 400,000 distinct CDR3 sequences detected, around 23% appear once; the ten largest clones hold around 30%. Here the sequenced sample was peripheral blood mononuclear cells (PBMCs), taken when the disease was refractory, from a patient treated with antithyroid drugs. These receptors all stem from a woman aged 40 to 50 with Graves disease. CDR3s include the opening cysteine and the closing phenylalanine or tryptophan. The D gene is left open where the match is weak. A clone size is listed for some rows: how often the clone was seen (once, few, many), or a class if it is expanded.

>TRBJ1-3|few|TRBV12-3/TRBV12-4|-
TGTGCCAGCAGTTACTCAGAACCGAACACCATACATTTT
CASSYSEPNTIHF
>TRBJ2-7|many|TRBV28|-
TGTGCCAGCAGTTTTTATGGGTCCTACGAGCAGTACTTC
CASSFYGSYEQYF
>TRBJ2-7|many|TRBV29-1|-
TGCAGCGTCACCAGGTGGGCCTCCTCCTACGAGCAGTACTTC
CSVTRWASSYEQYF
>TRBJ2-2|few|TRBV30|TRBD2
TGTGCCTGGGGGGGGGAGACGAACACCGGGGAGCTGTTTTTT
CAWGGETNTGELFF
>TRBJ1-5|many|TRBV12-3/TRBV12-4|-
TGTGCCAGCAGTTGGGGGTTCAGCAATCAGCCCCAGCATTTT
CASSWGFSNQPQHF
>TRBJ2-2|many|TRBV11-2|-
TGTGCCAGCAGCCATTCGATACCCGGGGAGCTGTTTTTT
CASSHSIPGELFF
>TRBJ2-1|-|TRBV11-3|TRBD2
TGTGCCAGCAGCTTAGCCGGGACTAGCGGGAGTTCCTACAATGAGCAGTTCTTC
CASSLAGTSGSSYNEQFF
>TRBJ2-7|-|TRBV29-1|TRBD2
TGCAGCGTTGTACTAGCGACCCACGAGCAGTACTTC
CSVVLATHEQYF
>TRBJ1-2|-|TRBV2|TRBD1
TGTGCCAGCAGTGGGCCGGGACAGGGGGGCTACACCTTC
CASSGPGQGGYTF
>TRBJ2-4|many|TRBV2|-
TGTGCCAGCAGTTCGACTAGTTTAGCCAAAAACATTCAGTACTTC
CASSSTSLAKNIQYF
>TRBJ2-2|-|TRBV20-1|TRBD2
TGCAGTGCCACTTTGGGACTAGCGTATACCGGGGAGCTGTTTTTT
CSATLGLAYTGELFF
>TRBJ2-3|-|TRBV15|-
TGTGCCACCAGCAGAGATGGGACGCCCGGAGACTGGGGCGATACGCAGTATTTT
CATSRDGTPGDWGDTQYF
>TRBJ2-5|few|TRBV3-1|TRBD1
TGTGCCAGCAGCCAGTCAGGGGGCGGGGAGACCCAGTACTTC
CASSQSGGGETQYF
>TRBJ2-5|-|TRBV12-3/TRBV12-4|-
TGTGCCAGCAGTTTAGGGGCAGGGCAGGGTGCCCAGTACTTC
CASSLGAGQGAQYF
>TRBJ2-2|many|TRBV13|-
TGTGCCAGCAGCGACCCGAACGCCGGGGAGCTGTTTTTT
CASSDPNAGELFF
>TRBJ2-7|few|TRBV7-2|TRBD1
TGTGCCAGCAGCTTGACGGAAGACAGGGCGATCTACGAGCAGTACTTC
CASSLTEDRAIYEQYF
>TRBJ2-5|-|TRBV11-3|-
TGTGCCAGCGCTAAAAGGGGTGACCCCCAAGAGACCCAGTACTTC
CASAKRGDPQETQYF
>TRBJ2-1|-|TRBV19|-
TGTGCCAGTAGTATAGTATCGAATGAGCAGTTCTTC
CASSIVSNEQFF
>TRBJ2-2|-|TRBV5-1|-
TGCGCCAGCAGCTTGGAGGCCGGGGAGCTGTTTTTT
CASSLEAGELFF
>TRBJ2-7|many|TRBV12-3/TRBV12-4|TRBD1
TGTGCCAGCACCCCGACAGGGAGCTCCTACGAGCAGTACTTC
CASTPTGSSYEQYF
>TRBJ2-7|-|TRBV4-1|-
TGCGCCAGCAGCACTAGGACCCACTACGAGCAGTACTTC
CASSTRTHYEQYF
>TRBJ2-4|-|TRBV4-2|-
TGTGCCAGCAGCCAAGATAAGCGCGCCCTCGCAAACATTCAGTACTTC
CASSQDKRALANIQYF
>TRBJ2-7|many|TRBV20-1|-
TGCAGTGCTAATAGCGGAGGCGCCTACGAGCAGTACTTC
CSANSGGAYEQYF
>TRBJ2-4|many|TRBV7-9|-
TGTGCCAGCAGCTTAGTTAAGTATCAGGGCCAAGCCAAAAACATTCAGTACTTC
CASSLVKYQGQAKNIQYF
>TRBJ1-1|few|TRBV3-1|-
TGTGCCAGCAGCCAAGCCGGGGTCCCTGAAGCTTTCTTT
CASSQAGVPEAFF
>TRBJ1-1|few|TRBV5-1|TRBD1
TGCGCCAGCAGCGGCGGGACAGTGAACACTGAAGCTTTCTTT
CASSGGTVNTEAFF
>TRBJ2-7|few|TRBV20-1|TRBD2
TGCAGTGCAATTAGCGGGAGCCATTCCTACGAGCAGTACTTC
CSAISGSHSYEQYF
>TRBJ1-4|-|TRBV11-2|-
TGTGCCAGCACCGACCAGGGCGATGAAAAACTGTTTTTT
CASTDQGDEKLFF
>TRBJ1-5|-|TRBV19|-
TGTGCCAGTAGTATAGGGCGGCAGTTATTTCAGCCCCAGCATTTT
CASSIGRQLFQPQHF
>TRBJ1-5|-|TRBV28|TRBD1
TGTGCCAGCAGGAGCCCGGGACAGGTCAGTCAGCCCCAGCATTTT
CASRSPGQVSQPQHF
>TRBJ2-2|-|TRBV19|TRBD1
TGTGCCAGTAGTTTGACGGACAGGGTTAACACCGGGGAGCTGTTTTTT
CASSLTDRVNTGELFF